This TCR beta chain derives from a study of shared clonotypes between healthy human individuals. From CD4+ cells came CD45RA+ naive and CD45RA-negative memory subsets. CDR3 length equals 14 residues. V shed 5 bases and J shed 2 bases, with 10 bases lying between them. Looked up from germline, CDR1 is MDHEN and CDR2 is SYDVKM. Findings and limits, study-wide: Researchers found naive subsets generally carried larger estimated richness than memory subsets.

This clone was found a few times. Its antigen remains unidentified. TCRdb keeps only in-frame clones here, not all; method: immunoSEQ multiplex PCR. The sample has about 770,000 clones; approximately 77% are singletons. The chain combines TRBV28 with TRBJ1-5; no reliable D call. Specimen: memory CD4+ T cells sorted from blood. Noted subset: CD45RA-negative fraction. The TCR originated in a woman aged 30 to 39 in good health. Here the CDR3 reads CASSSMRGNQPQHF. As DNA, the CDR3 is TGTGCCAGCAGTAGTATGAGGGGCAATCAGCCCCAGCATTTT.